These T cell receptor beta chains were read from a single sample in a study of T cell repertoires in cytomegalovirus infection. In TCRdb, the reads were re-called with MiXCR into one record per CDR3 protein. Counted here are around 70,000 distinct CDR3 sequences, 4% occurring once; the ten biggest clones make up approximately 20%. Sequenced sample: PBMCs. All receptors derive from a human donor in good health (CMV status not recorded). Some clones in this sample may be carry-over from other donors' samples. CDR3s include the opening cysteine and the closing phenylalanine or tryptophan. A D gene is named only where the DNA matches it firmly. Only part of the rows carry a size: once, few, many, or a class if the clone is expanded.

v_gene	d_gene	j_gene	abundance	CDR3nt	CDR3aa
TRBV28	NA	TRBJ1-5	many	TGTGCCAGCAGCCCAATCAGGGGCAATCAGCCCCAGCATTTT	CASSPIRGNQPQHF
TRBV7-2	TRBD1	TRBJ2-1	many	TGTGCCAGCAGCTTAGTAGGGGGCGTAGGAGGCGAGCAGTTCTTC	CASSLVGGVGGEQFF
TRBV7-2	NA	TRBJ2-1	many	TGTGCCAGCAGCTTGGTCAGCAGTAGCCTAAGGAGAAATGAGCAGTTCTTC	CASSLVSSSLRRNEQFF
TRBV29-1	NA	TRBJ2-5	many	TGCAGCGTTGGTTGGGAGACCCAGTACTTC	CSVGWETQYF
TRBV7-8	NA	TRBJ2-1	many	TGTGCCAGCAGCTCACCGGGTGGGAGCGTCCCTGAGCAGTTCTTC	CASSSPGGSVPEQFF
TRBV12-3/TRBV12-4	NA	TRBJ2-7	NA	TGTGCCAGCAGTCCCGGGGGCGGTAGCTCCTACGAGCAGTACTTC	CASSPGGGSSYEQYF
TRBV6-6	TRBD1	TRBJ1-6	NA	TGTGCCACCCATATGGGACAGCGAAATTCACCCCTCCACTTT	CATHMGQRNSPLHF
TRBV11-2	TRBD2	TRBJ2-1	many	TGTGCCAGCAGCTTAGTAGGACTAGCGGGAGCCCATGAGCAGTTCTTC	CASSLVGLAGAHEQFF
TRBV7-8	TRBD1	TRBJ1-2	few	TGTGCCAGCAGCCCCACAGGGGCTTGGACTAACTATGGCTACACCTTC	CASSPTGAWTNYGYTF
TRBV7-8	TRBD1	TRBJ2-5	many	TGTGCCAGCAGCGTACGGGACAGCCAAGAGACCCAGTACTTC	CASSVRDSQETQYF
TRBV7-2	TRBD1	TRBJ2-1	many	TGTGCCAGCAGCTCCGGGACAGGGCCCTACAATGAGCAGTTCTTC	CASSSGTGPYNEQFF
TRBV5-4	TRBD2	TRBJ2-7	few	TGTGCCAGCAGCCGAAGACTAGCGGGTCAGTACGAGCAGTACTTC	CASSRRLAGQYEQYF
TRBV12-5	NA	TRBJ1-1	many	TGTGCTAGTGGCCCGGGGGACCCCGGTACTGAAGCTTTCTTT	CASGPGDPGTEAFF
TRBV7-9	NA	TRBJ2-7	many	TGTGCCAGCAGCTTAGAACAGGGACGCCCCTACGAGCAGTACTTC	CASSLEQGRPYEQYF
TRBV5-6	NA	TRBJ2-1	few	TGTGCCAGCAGCTTAAGGGTAGGGGTAGTCAATGAGCAGTTCTTC	CASSLRVGVVNEQFF
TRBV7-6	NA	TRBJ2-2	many	TGTGCCAGCAGCTTATTGCAGAACACCGGGGAGCTGTTTTTT	CASSLLQNTGELFF
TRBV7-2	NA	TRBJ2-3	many	TGTGCCAGCAGCTTAACCGGGGTTAGCACAGATACGCAGTATTTT	CASSLTGVSTDTQYF
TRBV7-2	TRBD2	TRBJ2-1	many	TGTGCCAGCAGCGTAAGGACTAGCGGGACTAGAACCAAGGACAATGAGCAGTTCTTC	CASSVRTSGTRTKDNEQFF
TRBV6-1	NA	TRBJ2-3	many	TGTGCCAGCAGTGACCAGGCTGGTTACGCGCAGTATTTT	CASSDQAGYAQYF
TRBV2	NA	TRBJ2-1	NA	TGTGCCAGCAGTGAATACCGGGACAACTACAATGAGCAGTTCTTC	CASSEYRDNYNEQFF
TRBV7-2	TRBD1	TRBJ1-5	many	TGTGCCAGCAGCTCCTTTGGACAGGGCAATCAGCCCCAGCATTTT	CASSSFGQGNQPQHF
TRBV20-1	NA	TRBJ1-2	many	TGCAGTGCTGGAGAACCTTATGGCTACACCTTC	CSAGEPYGYTF
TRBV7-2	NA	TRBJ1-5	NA	TGTGCCAGCAGCGTGCTGTCCGGGACGGGTAGCAATCAGCCCCAGCATTTT	CASSVLSGTGSNQPQHF